The count of the clone carrying this T cell receptor beta chain is one. This entry is derived from a study of glioma-infiltrating T cells. The iRepertoire nested amplicon-rescue multiplex PCR amplified TCR alpha and beta CDR3s from RNA. From the multiplex PCR reads, TCRdb called clonotypes with MiXCR, one entry per CDR3 protein. The repertoire holds about 140,000 distinct CDR3 sequences, about two fifths seen once, with more than 15% in the top ten. The CDR3 spans 14 residues. Trimming removed 5 bases from V and 3 bases from J; junction bases left unmatched: 4. Germline CDR1 MNHEY, CDR2 SMNVEV (reference sequence).

The sequencing sample was made of glioma tissue, nonneoplastic brain tissue, or PBMCs (not recorded which). This sequence joins TRBV27 and TRBJ2-7; TRBD2 matches 10 bases. The clonotype originates from a human donor with low-grade glioma or glioblastoma, undergoing nonglioma brain surgery, or in good health (not recorded which). CDR3 protein: CASSPWTSGYEQYF. CDR3 bases: TGTGCCAGCAGTCCATGGACTAGCGGCTACGAGCAGTACTTC.